This T cell receptor beta chain was recorded in a study of T-cell reconstitution after alpha-beta-depleted transplantation in children. Points from the study as a whole: For some patients, TCRbeta diversity was high at day 60 because of recipient T cells and thymic progenitors that survived.

As it was prepared, the TCRbeta library received unique molecular identifiers. Each CDR3 protein is one row after TCRdb ran MiXCR on the PCR reads. The sample has about 300,000 distinct CDR3 sequences, 10% seen once; the top ten hold over 6%. The CDR3 is 13 amino acids. Trimming pared 3 bases from V and 6 bases from J, leaving 15 bases between. CDR1 DFQATT and CDR2 SNEGSKA come from the germline V gene (reference sequence). This clonotype was picked up many times. No antigen is known for it. The starting material was PBMCs, obtained before TCRalphabeta/CD19-depleted stem cell transplant. The TCR comes from a boy in the first two years of life with acute myeloid leukemia, due to receive a stem cell transplant. This chain uses TRBV20-1 with TRBJ2-7, with D perhaps TRBD2 (6 bases). The CDR3 protein is CSARVLAPSEQYF. CDR3 sequence (DNA): TGCAGTGCTAGGGTACTAGCTCCCTCCGAGCAGTACTTC.